The 25 T cell receptor beta chains presented below share a single source sample, sequenced in a study of neoadjuvant anti-PD-1 for oral cavity cancer. Produced via immunoSEQ multiplex PCR; TCRdb's table is partial and in-frame only. The data show about 14,000 clones, about 63% seen once. The sequenced sample was PBMCs, obtained before nivolumab (anti-PD-1) treatment. The receptors derive from a person aged 35-80 years with oral cavity squamous cell carcinoma.

This clone was observed a single time. This rearrangement joins TRBV21-1 to TRBJ1-2. TRBV21-1 corresponds to a pseudogene. This CDR3 region has 16 residues. The CDR3 sequence is CASSTRVEPGNYGYTF. Here the CDR3 DNA reads TGTGCCAGCAGCACGCGTGTAGAACCGGGGAACTATGGCTACACCTTC.

The table lists this clone with a few counts. The V call is TRBV27, the J call TRBJ1-6, with 8 bases matching TRBD1. Unmatched junction bases numbered 3, after V lost 5 bases and J lost 6 bases. Looked up from germline, CDR1 is MNHEY and CDR2 is SMNVEV (reference sequence). The CDR3 covers 14 residues. CDR3 sequence: CASSLGQVNSPLHF. DNA of the CDR3: TGTGCCAGCAGTCTGGGACAGGTTAATTCACCCCTCCACTTT.

V is TRBV11-2 and J is TRBJ2-7; 7 nucleotides agree with TRBD2. Trimming at V came to 0 bases and at J to 4 bases, leaving 9 bases not matched to a gene. The germline CDR1 and CDR2 sequences are SGHAT and FQNNGV. The CDR3 sequence is 16 residues long. The CDR3 is CASSLDSGGGRYEQYF. CDR3 nucleotides: TGTGCCAGCAGCTTAGATTCGGGGGGAGGGAGGTACGAGCAGTACTTC.

The chain has TRBV5-1 and TRBJ2-7; tentative D call: TRBD2 (5 bases). The CDR3 has 15 amino acids. Deletions cut 5 bases from V and 5 bases from J, with 20 bases between. Germline V gene sequence: CDR1 SGHRS, CDR2 YFSETQ. The CDR3 is CASSWGAASTHEQYF. The CDR3 nucleotides read TGCGCCAGCAGTTGGGGAGCGGCCTCCACCCACGAGCAGTACTTC.

The rearrangement links TRBV9 to TRBJ2-3; D unresolved. V was shortened by 4 bases and J by 2 bases, with 5 bases between the two germline ends. Germline V CDR1 and CDR2: SGDLS, YYNGEE. The CDR3 consists of 12 residues. The CDR3 DNA follows: TGTGCCAGCAGCCCGACCACAGATACGCAGTATTTT. Protein sequence: CASSPTTDTQYF.

This clone was seen a handful of times. The chain joins TRBV10-2 to TRBJ2-5; TRBD1 aligns across 8 bases. Germline V CDR1 and CDR2: WSHSY, SAAADI. The trim removed 6 bases at V and 4 bases at J, leaving 4 bases unmatched. This CDR3 spans 13 amino acids. As DNA, the CDR3 is TGCGCCAGCAGGATACAGGGGGGAGAGACCCAGTACTTC. Its protein product is CASRIQGGETQYF.

The rearrangement joins TRBV28 to TRBJ1-2; 8 nucleotides agree with TRBD1. Germline trimming cut 3 bases from V and 4 bases from J; bases unmatched to any gene: 4. This CDR3 is 14 amino acids long. Germline V gene data show CDR1 as MDHEN and CDR2 as SYDVKM. CDR3 coding DNA: TGTGCCAGCAGTTTGGCAGGGGGCAGCTATGGCTACACCTTC. This gives the protein CASSLAGGSYGYTF.

V and J are TRBV19 and TRBJ1-5, with 8 bases matching TRBD1. This CDR3 has 15 residues. Germline lookup yields CDR1 LNHDA and CDR2 SQIVND (reference sequence). The V and J ends lost 6 bases and 6 bases, in that order; junction bases with no gene match: 10. The CDR3 sequence is CASRTPGGAGQPQHF. Here the CDR3 DNA reads TGTGCCAGTAGGACACCAGGGGGCGCGGGTCAGCCCCAGCATTTT. Full variable domain (missing parts from reference TRBV19 and TRBJ1-5): DGGITQSPKYLFRKEGQNVTLSCEQNLNHDAMYWYRQDPGQGLRLIYYSQIVNDFQKGDIAEGYSVSREKKESFPLTVTSAQKNPTAFYLCASRTPGGAGQPQHFGDGTRLSIL.

V is TRBV19 and J is TRBJ2-7; TRBD1 matches 9 bases. V gave up 6 bases and J gave up 5 bases; unmatched junction bases: 8. CDR3 length: 14 amino acids. CDR1 is LNHDA and CDR2 is SQIVND in the germline V gene (reference sequence). The CDR3 reads CASSLQGATNEQYF. The CDR3 DNA is TGTGCCAGTAGCCTACAGGGGGCGACAAACGAGCAGTACTTC.

This chain connects TRBV29-1 to TRBJ1-2, with a weak D call TRBD1 (5 bases). V gave up 7 bases and J gave up 6 bases, with 12 bases separating them. The CDR3 covers 11 residues. CDR1 SQVTM and CDR2 ANQGSEA come from the germline V gene. The CDR3: CSARRGDGYTF. CDR3 DNA sequence: TGCAGCGCGAGAAGGGGTGATGGCTACACCTTC.

This clone has more than one count but fewer than ten. V is TRBV6-1 and J is TRBJ1-1; the D is unclear. V was shortened by 7 bases and J by 7 bases, with 13 bases between the two germline ends. The length of the CDR3 is 12 residues. Germline lookup yields CDR1 MNHNS and CDR2 SASEGT. CDR3 nucleotides: TGTGCCAGCACCCACCTCCCGAGTGAAGCTTTCTTT. Translation: CASTHLPSEAFF.

The chain has TRBV5-4 and TRBJ1-1; D unclear. V was pared by 2 bases and J by 10 bases, with 15 bases between. The CDR3 runs 13 residues. CDR1 and CDR2 from the germline V gene are SGHNT and YYREEE (reference sequence). Written as DNA, the CDR3 is TGTGCCAGCAGCTTATCGGCGGCCCGGAGAGCTTTCTTT. Amino acids: CASSLSAARRAFF.

This sequence joins TRBV6-1 and TRBJ1-5; 9 nucleotides agree with TRBD1. The germline V gene has CDR1 MNHNS and CDR2 SASEGT. This CDR3 comprises 20 residues. Trimming removed 0 bases from V and 1 base from J; junction bases left unmatched: 13. The CDR3 DNA reads TGTGCCAGCAGTGAAGCGTTTTCCCCGCGACAGGGGGTAAGCAATCAGCCCCAGCATTTT. It is translated as CASSEAFSPRQGVSNQPQHF.

The V gene is TRBV7-8, the J gene TRBJ1-2; D call uncertain. V lost 1 base, J lost 4 bases, and 10 bases lay in between. CDR3 length: 14 amino acids. Germline CDR1 and CDR2: SGHVS and FQNEAQ. The chain's CDR3 is CASSLVKGGYGYTF. Written as DNA, the CDR3 is TGTGCCAGCAGCTTAGTTAAGGGCGGCTATGGCTACACCTTC.

The rearrangement links TRBV28 to TRBJ1-1, with a possible D match to TRBD1 (5 bases). Germline V gives CDR1 MDHEN, CDR2 SYDVKM. The germline V and J ends were trimmed by 4 bases and 2 bases, with 11 bases remaining between them. The CDR3 contains 14 residues. The CDR3 sequence is CASSSGRVNTEAFF. Here the CDR3 DNA reads TGTGCCAGCAGTTCGGGACGGGTAAACACTGAAGCTTTCTTT.

In its sample, this clone was seen a few times. The gene calls are TRBV5-1 and TRBJ2-1, with TRBD2 matching over 7 bases. The ends lost 4 bases at V and 0 bases at J; junction bases unmatched: 7. CDR3 length: 16 residues. CDR1 SGHRS and CDR2 YFSETQ come from the germline V gene. The CDR3 nucleotides read TGCGCCAGCAGCCCAACGCCGGGAGGCTCCTACAATGAGCAGTTCTTC. Translated, it gives CASSPTPGGSYNEQFF. Filled out from reference TRBV5-1 and TRBJ2-1, the complete variable domain reads KAGVTQTPRYLIKTRGQQVTLSCSPISGHRSVSWYQQTPGQGLQFLFEYFSETQRNKGNFPGRFSGRQFSNSRSEMNVSTLELGDSALYLCASSPTPGGSYNEQFFGPGTRLTVL.

CDR3 sequence: CASSSDRVGTDTQYF. DNA for the CDR3: TGCGCCAGCAGCTCCGACAGGGTGGGCACAGATACGCAGTATTTT. The gene calls are TRBV10-1 and TRBJ2-3; 7 nucleotides agree with TRBD1. CDR3 length equals 15 residues. The germline gives CDR1 WNHNN, CDR2 SYGVQD (reference sequence). The V segment lost 6 bases and the J segment 1 base; nucleotides outside the gene matches: 7.

This clone turned up a few times. The chain carries TRBV5-5 and TRBJ2-5; D tentatively reads TRBD1 or TRBD2 (6 bases each). V was clipped by 2 bases and J by 3 bases, with 11 bases between them. This CDR3 comprises 14 residues. Germline V gene lookup returns CDR1 SGHKS and CDR2 YYEKEE (reference sequence). CDR3 in DNA: TGTGCCAGCAGCTTTGGGGGGACAAAAGAGACCCAGTACTTC. Translated: CASSFGGTKETQYF.

The chain joins TRBV5-8 to TRBJ1-1, with 10 bases fitting TRBD1. V was clipped by 7 bases and J by 2 bases; unmatched bases: 8. Germline assignment: CDR1 SGHTS and CDR2 YDEGEE. The CDR3 extends over 15 amino acids. CDR3 loop: CASDPGQGVNTEAFF. The CDR3, as DNA: TGTGCCAGCGACCCCGGACAGGGGGTAAACACTGAAGCTTTCTTT.

The CDR3 protein is CASRRDRGNEKLFF. The CDR3 DNA is TGTGCCAGCCGTCGGGACAGGGGTAATGAAAAACTGTTTTTT. The chain couples TRBV2 to TRBJ1-4; 10 bases line up with TRBD1. CDR1 and CDR2 from the germline V gene are SNHLY and FYNNEI. CDR3 length: 14 residues. Unmatched junction bases numbered 4, after V lost 8 bases and J lost 4 bases.

In the case of this clone: The DNA is omitted, as the CDR3 cannot be located on it reliably, and the CDR3 follows TCRdb's listing. The chain combines TRBV6-1 with TRBJ2-2; TRBD2 is the table's D call, not checked against the DNA. The germline CDR1 and CDR2 sequences are MNHNS and SASEGT. Ends included, the CDR3 has 15 residues. The chain's CDR3 is CASTSGTGGTGELFF.

The chain links TRBV9 to TRBJ1-1; D call uncertain. This CDR3 contains 14 residues. Germline CDR1 is SGDLS and CDR2 is YYNGEE. Trimming left V 4 bases short and J 2 bases short, with 12 bases between. CDR3 sequence reads: CASSPRLVNTEAFF. CDR3 bases: TGTGCCAGCAGCCCACGTCTAGTAAACACTGAAGCTTTCTTT.

The chain carries TRBV6-6 and TRBJ2-7; D tentatively fits TRBD1 or TRBD2 (5 bases each). Trimming shortened V by 10 bases and J by 3 bases, and 16 bases separated the two germline ends. Germline V CDR1 and CDR2: MNHNY, SVGAGI (reference sequence). The CDR3 runs 13 residues. The CDR3 DNA sequence: TGTGCCACCCGGGACCCTGCGAACTACGAGCAGTACTTC. This sequence encodes CATRDPANYEQYF.

The chain uses TRBV10-3 and TRBJ2-1; TRBD2 agrees at 8 bases. Germline CDR1 ENHRY, CDR2 SYGVKD. V dropped 4 bases and J dropped 0; count of bases not matched to a gene: 5. CDR3 size: 16 residues. The CDR3 loop reads CAISGPRGGSYNEQFF. DNA for the CDR3: TGTGCCATCAGTGGCCCTCGGGGGGGCTCCTACAATGAGCAGTTCTTC.

This chain joins TRBV6-1 and TRBJ2-1; 9 nucleotides line up with TRBD2. This CDR3 region has 14 residues. Germline lookup yields CDR1 MNHNS and CDR2 SASEGT. V was clipped by 11 bases and J by 4 bases; unmatched bases: 9. For the CDR3, the DNA is TGTGCCTCCGGGACTAGCCCTTTGTACAATGAGCAGTTCTTC. It is translated as CASGTSPLYNEQFF.